These 31 T cell receptor beta chains share one sample of origin, sequenced in a study of blood T cell repertoires in COVID-19. Measured with immunoSEQ multiplex PCR; TCRdb has only the in-frame clones, and not every one. The sample yields over 100,000 clones, about nine tenths seen once. The sequencing sample was made of peripheral blood. The receptors were gathered from a man aged 35 to 55 with acute or convalescent COVID-19.

CDR3 bases: TGTGCCAGCAGTTTAGGGCCGAGGGAAGCTTTCTTT. It yields the protein CASSLGPREAFF. The chain carries TRBV12-3 or TRBV12-4 and TRBJ1-1; D gene unclear. This CDR3 region has 12 residues. V lost 1 base to trimming and J lost 8 bases, with 8 bases between them.

V usage is TRBV6-1 and J usage is TRBJ1-2, with a tentative D call TRBD1 (5 bases). CDR1 is MNHNS, CDR2 SASEGT, per germline. Trimming removed 3 bases from V and 8 bases from J, with 19 bases in between. This CDR3 contains 15 residues. The CDR3 DNA is TGTGCCAGCAGTGACAGGGCTTCCGGCCGAGGAGGCTACACCTTC. It specifies CASSDRASGRGGYTF.

The chain employs TRBV13 and TRBJ1-3; D ambiguous. CDR1 and CDR2 from the germline V gene are PRHDT and FYEKMQ (reference sequence). V was cut by 0 bases and J by 2 bases, with 8 bases left in between. This CDR3 region has 15 residues. In nucleotides, the CDR3 is TGTGCCAGCAGCTTAGGCCGGGGTGCTGGAAACACCATATATTTT. Encoded protein: CASSLGRGAGNTIYF.

V gene TRBV7-2 combines with J gene TRBJ1-2, with D unresolved. The CDR3 consists of 11 residues. CDR1 is SGHTA and CDR2 is FQGNSA in the germline V gene. The V end was cut by 4 bases, the J end by 4 bases, with 4 bases between. The CDR3 sequence is CASSSRYGYTF. The CDR3 nucleotides read TGTGCCAGCAGCTCTCGCTATGGCTACACCTTC.

The chain combines TRBV7-6 with TRBJ1-3; D possibly corresponds to TRBD1 (6 bases). The CDR3 consists of 16 residues. Germline V gene lookup returns CDR1 SGHVS and CDR2 FNYEAQ. The V and J ends lost 4 bases and 0 bases respectively, with 13 bases between them. CDR3 region: CASSSRTAYSGNTIYF. The CDR3, as DNA: TGTGCCAGCAGCTCGAGGACAGCTTACTCTGGAAACACCATATATTTT.

The chain has TRBV30 and TRBJ2-7, with D possibly being TRBD2 (8 bases). CDR3 size: 16 residues. Germline V gives CDR1 GTSNPN, CDR2 SVGIG (reference sequence). V lost 2 bases and J 2 bases, leaving 19 bases between the germline ends. The CDR3, as DNA: TGTGCCTGGAGTCGGGGGGGACAGCCCCTGACCTACGAGCAGTACTTC. This encodes CAWSRGGQPLTYEQYF.

This chain uses TRBV7-9 with TRBJ1-6; TRBD1 matches at 8 bases. V was clipped by 6 bases and J by 8 bases; unmatched bases: 9. The CDR3 totals 15 residues. CDR1 is SEHNR, CDR2 FQNEAQ, per germline (reference sequence). The CDR3 loop is CASRRTGSLDSPLHF. The CDR3 DNA follows: TGTGCCAGCAGGAGGACAGGGAGTTTGGATTCACCCCTCCACTTT.

The CDR3 DNA reads as TGTGCCATCAGTGATAACAGGTTTTCGTCACAGCCCCAGCATTTT. Translating it yields CAISDNRFSSQPQHF. This sequence joins TRBV10-3 and TRBJ1-5; a weak D match, TRBD1 (5 bases). The CDR3 spans 15 residues. The germline CDR1 and CDR2 sequences are ENHRY and SYGVKD. Trimming removed 3 bases from V and 7 bases from J, with 16 bases in between.

The rearrangement joins TRBV27 to TRBJ1-4; D not certain. CDR1 and CDR2 (germline): MNHEY, SMNVEV (reference sequence). There are 13 residues in the CDR3. Between the trimmed V and J ends, which lost 7 bases and 4 bases, there was a span of 10 bases. The CDR3 reads CASKEQNNEKLFF. CDR3 DNA sequence: TGTGCCAGCAAAGAACAAAATAATGAAAAACTGTTTTTT.

V usage is TRBV5-6 and J usage is TRBJ2-3, with D possibly being TRBD1 (6 bases). The CDR3 is 15 amino acids. Trimming shortened V by 2 bases and J by 3 bases, and 13 bases separated the two germline ends. Looked up from germline, CDR1 is SGHDT and CDR2 is YYEEEE. For the CDR3, the DNA is TGTGCCAGCAGCTTAATGGACAGAAAGACAGATACGCAGTATTTT. Translating it yields CASSLMDRKTDTQYF.

This clone was seen just once. V and J are TRBV7-2 and TRBJ2-5, with TRBD2 identical over 9 bases. The CDR3 loop spans 15 amino acids. V dropped 5 bases and J dropped 4; count of bases not matched to a gene: 8. CDR1 SGHTA and CDR2 FQGNSA come from the germline V gene. CDR3 residues: CASSPSGRKGETQYF. The CDR3 DNA reads TGTGCCAGCAGCCCGAGCGGGAGGAAGGGAGAGACCCAGTACTTC.

The chain is built from TRBV24-1 and TRBJ2-3, with D tentatively TRBD1 (6 bases). CDR3 length: 16 amino acids. V gave up 2 bases and J gave up 1 base, with 12 bases separating them. Germline CDR1 and CDR2: KGHDR and SFDVKD. Here the CDR3 reads CATSDSRGWGTDTQYF. The DNA of the CDR3 is TGTGCCACCAGTGATTCCAGGGGCTGGGGCACAGATACGCAGTATTTT.

The chain combines TRBV9 with TRBJ2-3; D might be TRBD2 (5 bases). Germline loops: CDR1 SGDLS, CDR2 YYNGEE. Trimming cost V 2 bases and J 0 bases, with 13 bases left between them. This CDR3 is 16 amino acids long. CDR3 bases: TGTGCCAGCAGCGTCGGGAACGGGTATAGCACAGATACGCAGTATTTT. This translates into CASSVGNGYSTDTQYF. Filled out from reference TRBV9 and TRBJ2-3, the complete variable domain reads DSGVTQTPKHLITATGQRVTLRCSPRSGDLSVYWYQQSLDQGLQFLIQYYNGEERAKGNILERFSAQQFPDLHSELNLSSLELGDSALYFCASSVGNGYSTDTQYFGPGTRLTVL.

This clone occurred once. The chain combines TRBV9 with TRBJ2-3; 10 bases line up with TRBD1. V trimming: 4 bases; J trimming: 6 bases; junction bases outside the gene matches: 8. CDR1 SGDLS and CDR2 YYNGEE come from the germline V gene. The CDR3 runs to 15 residues. CDR3 protein: CASSIDRGRGDTQYF. CDR3 nucleotide sequence: TGTGCCAGCAGCATAGACAGGGGGCGCGGCGATACGCAGTATTTT. Variable domain in full (rest from reference TRBV9 and TRBJ2-3): DSGVTQTPKHLITATGQRVTLRCSPRSGDLSVYWYQQSLDQGLQFLIQYYNGEERAKGNILERFSAQQFPDLHSELNLSSLELGDSALYFCASSIDRGRGDTQYFGPGTRLTVL.

The chain uses TRBV18 and TRBJ2-5; TRBD2 agrees at 9 bases. CDR1 is KGHSH, CDR2 LQKENI, per germline. The ends lost 2 bases at V and 1 base at J; junction bases unmatched: 8. CDR3 length: 17 amino acids. CDR3 region: CASSPIAGGLPQETQYF. Written as DNA, the CDR3 is TGTGCCAGCTCACCAATTGCGGGAGGGCTGCCCCAAGAGACCCAGTACTTC.

CDR3 bases: TGTGCCAGCAGTCGGACAGGGGGGGGTTACACTGAAGCTTTCTTT. It codes for CASSRTGGGYTEAFF. This chain uses TRBV6-5 with TRBJ1-1, with 10 bases identical to TRBD1. Germline loops: CDR1 MNHEY, CDR2 SVGAGI. The CDR3 consists of 15 residues. After removal of 5 bases from V and 3 bases from J, the junction contained 6 bases not matched to a gene.

The chain joins TRBV4-1 to TRBJ2-3, with TRBD1 identical over 9 bases. The germline V gene has CDR1 MGHRA and CDR2 YSYEKL. V dropped 4 bases and J dropped 2; count of bases not matched to a gene: 10. The CDR3 runs to 17 residues. DNA for the CDR3: TGCGCCAGCAGCCTCCAAACCGGGACAGGGTTCACAGATACGCAGTATTTT. Amino acid sequence: CASSLQTGTGFTDTQYF.

The chain has TRBV18 and TRBJ1-3; D is undetermined. Per germline, CDR1 KGHSH and CDR2 LQKENI. The CDR3 is made up of 14 amino acids. The germline V and J ends were trimmed by 0 bases and 4 bases, with 7 bases remaining between them. The CDR3 reads CASSPPGSGNTIYF. CDR3 bases: TGTGCCAGCTCACCACCAGGGAGCGGAAACACCATATATTTT.

The chain recombines TRBV6-5 with TRBJ1-2; TRBD1 is a possible D gene (6 bases). CDR1 is MNHEY, CDR2 SVGAGI, per germline. The CDR3 runs to 13 residues. V was clipped by 6 bases and J by 1 base, with 9 bases between them. The CDR3 region has the DNA TGTGCCAGCAGCCCAGGGGTTAACTATGGCTACACCTTC. Protein: CASSPGVNYGYTF.

The J gene is TRBJ2-1, the V gene TRBV19, with 7 bases lining up with TRBD2. Germline V gives CDR1 LNHDA, CDR2 SQIVND (reference sequence). The trim removed 1 base at V and 5 bases at J, leaving 8 bases unmatched. The CDR3 runs 16 residues. The CDR3 coding sequence is TGTGCCAGTAGTATAGGCCCGGGGGGTCTACACAATGAGCAGTTCTTC. This codes for CASSIGPGGLHNEQFF. Combining the CDR3 with reference TRBV19 and TRBJ2-1 gives the whole variable domain DGGITQSPKYLFRKEGQNVTLSCEQNLNHDAMYWYRQDPGQGLRLIYYSQIVNDFQKGDIAEGYSVSREKKESFPLTVTSAQKNPTAFYLCASSIGPGGLHNEQFFGPGTRLTVL.

The genes are TRBV18 and TRBJ2-5, with TRBD1 matching 12 bases. Germline trimming cut 3 bases from V and 5 bases from J; bases unmatched to any gene: 4. This CDR3 has 15 amino acids. Germline CDR1 KGHSH, CDR2 LQKENI. CDR3 sequence (DNA): TGTGCCAGCTCACCGGGACAGGGGGCGATGGAGACCCAGTACTTC. This translates into CASSPGQGAMETQYF.

This chain connects TRBV12-5 to TRBJ2-1; 7 positions match TRBD2. The V gene end was trimmed by 0 bases and the J gene end by 1 base; junction bases not matched to a gene: 12. The CDR3 totals 19 residues. Germline loops: CDR1 LGHNT, CDR2 FRNRAP. CDR3 nucleotides: TGTGCTAGTGGTTTGGTTTTTGGGGAGGGACCACTATCCTACAATGAGCAGTTCTTC. Translation: CASGLVFGEGPLSYNEQFF.

V and J are TRBV2 and TRBJ2-4, with TRBD1 matching 10 bases. The CDR3 has 14 residues. Germline assignment: CDR1 SNHLY and CDR2 FYNNEI. The V segment lost 6 bases and the J segment 6 bases; nucleotides outside the gene matches: 5. The CDR3 DNA sequence: TGTGCCAGCAGGGAGGACAGGGGGGGAAACATTCAGTACTTC. Amino acid sequence: CASREDRGGNIQYF.

This rearrangement joins TRBV7-2 to TRBJ1-2; weak D call: TRBD1 (6 bases). V lost 2 bases, J lost 4 bases, and 14 bases lay in between. CDR1 SGHTA and CDR2 FQGNSA come from the germline V gene. The CDR3 runs to 15 residues. The CDR3 loop reads CASSLLADSPYGYTF. In nucleotides, the CDR3 is TGTGCCAGCAGCTTACTCGCGGACAGTCCCTATGGCTACACCTTC.

The CDR3 DNA follows: TGTGCCAGCAGCGCGACAGGACTTCTACAAGAGACCCAGTACTTC. Translating it yields CASSATGLLQETQYF. The J gene is TRBJ2-5, the V gene TRBV9, with D possibly being TRBD1 (6 bases). The CDR3 has 15 amino acids. Between the trimmed V and J ends, which lost 3 bases and 2 bases, there was a span of 14 bases. Looked up from germline, CDR1 is SGDLS and CDR2 is YYNGEE.

The chain couples TRBV6-5 to TRBJ1-1; 8 nucleotides match TRBD1. This CDR3 comprises 14 residues. Per germline, CDR1 MNHEY and CDR2 SVGAGI. Trimming removed 7 bases from V and 2 bases from J; junction bases left unmatched: 6. CDR3 residues: CASNEDRVNTEAFF. CDR3 bases: TGTGCCAGCAACGAGGACAGGGTTAACACTGAAGCTTTCTTT.

J is TRBJ2-7 and V is TRBV5-1; the match to TRBD2 covers 11 bases. The CDR3 extends over 16 amino acids. From germline, CDR1 is SGHRS and CDR2 YFSETQ. V trimming: 0 bases; J trimming: 2 bases; junction bases outside the gene matches: 4. CDR3 loop: CASSLVTSGSPYEQYF. The CDR3, as DNA: TGCGCCAGCAGCTTGGTTACTAGCGGGAGCCCCTACGAGCAGTACTTC.

CDR3 DNA sequence: TGTGCCAGCAGTTTAGGTCGTCGGGGACTAGCCAAAAACATTCAGTACTTC. This encodes CASSLGRRGLAKNIQYF. The gene calls are TRBV28 and TRBJ2-4, with TRBD2 as a possible D gene (6 bases). The length of the CDR3 is 17 residues. Germline V gene sequence: CDR1 MDHEN, CDR2 SYDVKM. V was pared by 2 bases and J by 0 bases, with 14 bases between. Full variable domain (outside the CDR3, taken from reference TRBV28 and TRBJ2-4): DVKVTQSSRYLVKRTGEKVFLECVQDMDHENMFWYRQDPGLGLRLIYFSYDVKMKEKGDIPEGYSVSREKKERFSLILESASTNQTSMYLCASSLGRRGLAKNIQYFGAGTRLSVL.

This chain connects TRBV19 to TRBJ1-5; no reliable D call. This CDR3 region has 14 residues. Germline lookup yields CDR1 LNHDA and CDR2 SQIVND (reference sequence). The V and J ends lost 3 bases and 6 bases respectively, with 12 bases between them. The CDR3 loop reads CASSMNLRAQPQHF. In DNA, the CDR3 is TGTGCCAGTAGTATGAACTTGCGTGCTCAGCCCCAGCATTTT.

The chain is built from TRBV30 and TRBJ2-5; 8 bases are a match to TRBD2. This CDR3 contains 16 residues. The V gene's germline CDR1 is GTSNPN and CDR2 SVGIG (reference sequence). V lost 2 bases and J lost 5; bases outside the gene matches: 13. CDR3 in amino acids: CAWSRGLDPGMETQYF. The DNA for the CDR3 is TGTGCCTGGAGTAGGGGACTAGACCCCGGTATGGAGACCCAGTACTTC.

V gene TRBV30 combines with J gene TRBJ1-5; 7 positions match TRBD1. The CDR3 runs 13 residues. The V segment lost 5 bases and the J segment 0 bases; nucleotides outside the gene matches: 1. Looked up from germline, CDR1 is GTSNPN and CDR2 is SVGIG (reference sequence). CDR3 region: CAWGTVSNQPQHF. CDR3 in DNA: TGTGCCTGGGGGACAGTTAGCAATCAGCCCCAGCATTTT.